Presented here are 32 T cell receptor beta chains from one specimen sequenced in a study of Graves' ophthalmopathy and Graves' hyperthyroidism. RNA transcripts yielded amplified TCR beta CDR3 regions. Following a first-round RT-PCR that used HTBI primers, a second-round multiplex PCR was carried out. TCRdb re-called the multiplex PCR reads through MiXCR, storing one row per CDR3 protein. The top ten clones hold more than 2.5% of a sample with around 600,000 distinct CDR3 sequences, under 50% of them seen once. The sequencing sample was made of peripheral blood. These receptors were obtained from an adult man with Graves' ophthalmopathy.

There are a few counts of this clonotype. The chain carries TRBV7-8 and TRBJ1-4, with no clear D. Trimming removed 5 bases at V and 4 bases at J, with 17 bases between. CDR3 length: 16 amino acids. Germline values: CDR1 SGHVS, CDR2 FQNEAQ. The CDR3 protein is CASSIMDGGYNEKLFF. The CDR3 DNA sequence: TGTGCCAGCAGCATAATGGACGGCGGTTATAATGAAAAACTGTTTTTT.

This clonotype was detected ten times or more. The rearrangement joins TRBV12-3 or TRBV12-4 to TRBJ2-6, with TRBD1 matching 8 bases. The V segment lost 5 bases and the J segment 3 bases; nucleotides outside the gene matches: 3. This CDR3 contains 15 residues. DNA of the CDR3: TGTGCCAGCAGTCGCAGGGGGCGTGGGGCCAACGTCCTGACTTTC. This encodes CASSRRGRGANVLTF.

V and J are TRBV9 and TRBJ1-1, with 9 positions matching TRBD1. CDR1 is SGDLS and CDR2 is YYNGEE in the germline V gene. V shed 3 bases, J shed 3 bases, and the junction held 6 bases outside the gene matches. This CDR3 region has 15 residues. The CDR3 bases are TGTGCCAGCAGCGAGGACAGGGGTCCCTACACTGAAGCTTTCTTT. Its translation is CASSEDRGPYTEAFF.

Ten or more counts support this clonotype. This chain joins TRBV10-3 and TRBJ1-1, with D perhaps TRBD1 (5 bases). CDR1 is ENHRY, CDR2 SYGVKD, per germline. Trimming removed 0 bases from V and 7 bases from J, with 18 bases in between. CDR3 length equals 16 residues. CDR3 bases: TGTGCCATCAGTGAGTCGGTTTATGGGGGGAGTAGTGAAGCTTTCTTT. Its translation: CAISESVYGGSSEAFF.

The sample holds many counts of this clonotype. This chain links TRBV19 with TRBJ2-6; perhaps D is TRBD1 or TRBD2 (5 bases each). Germline lookup yields CDR1 LNHDA and CDR2 SQIVND (reference sequence). There are 18 residues in the CDR3. V lost 3 bases, J lost 0 bases, and 15 bases lay in between. CDR3 protein: CASSIGPGRSSGANVLTF. CDR3 coding DNA: TGTGCCAGTAGTATCGGCCCGGGACGTAGCTCTGGGGCCAACGTCCTGACTTTC.

This clonotype was seen at least ten times. The chain carries TRBV24-1 and TRBJ2-5, with 8 bases lining up with TRBD1. CDR1 and CDR2 (germline): KGHDR, SFDVKD. Trimming took 4 bases from V and 5 from J; bases not matched to a gene: 8. The CDR3 has 15 residues. The DNA of the CDR3 is TGTGCCACCAGTGACCCACAGGGGGAAGCGGAGACCCAGTACTTC. Its protein product is CATSDPQGEAETQYF.

The chain links TRBV9 to TRBJ1-1, with a possible D match to TRBD1 (5 bases). The CDR3 contains 15 residues. V was pared by 7 bases and J by 6 bases, with 22 bases between. The germline gives CDR1 SGDLS, CDR2 YYNGEE. The CDR3 region has the DNA TGTGCCAGCTCACCAAGACGGGGCGGTCCGCCTGAAGCTTTCTTT. It translates to CASSPRRGGPPEAFF.

This chain uses TRBV10-3 with TRBJ1-2; D possibly corresponds to TRBD1 (6 bases). V lost 4 bases to trimming and J lost 4 bases, with 10 bases between them. CDR1 and CDR2 from the germline V gene are ENHRY and SYGVKD. There are 13 residues in the CDR3. Written as DNA, the CDR3 is TGTGCCATCAGTGCTCTGACAGGCTATGGCTACACCTTC. This encodes CAISALTGYGYTF.

The table lists this clonotype with many counts. The genes are TRBV10-3 and TRBJ2-7; 8 bases fit TRBD1. The CDR3 covers 16 residues. CDR1 is ENHRY and CDR2 is SYGVKD in the germline V gene. Trimming took 4 bases from V and 0 from J; bases not matched to a gene: 8. The CDR3 DNA is TGTGCCATCAGTGGCCTGGACAGGGCTATCTCCTACGAGCAGTACTTC. Its protein is CAISGLDRAISYEQYF.

In its sample, this clonotype was seen a few times. The rearrangement links TRBV3-1 to TRBJ2-5; perhaps TRBD1 as D (6 bases). CDR3 length equals 13 residues. Germline V gene data show CDR1 as LGHDT and CDR2 as YNNKEL (reference sequence). V shed 5 bases and J shed 2 bases, with 9 bases lying between them. Here the CDR3 reads CASSYQGQETQYF. The CDR3 region has the DNA TGTGCCAGCAGCTACCAGGGGCAAGAGACCCAGTACTTC.

This clonotype showed up many times. The genes are TRBV7-9 and TRBJ2-7; D gene uncertain. CDR1 SEHNR and CDR2 FQNEAQ come from the germline V gene (reference sequence). The CDR3 covers 15 residues. Trimming pared 1 base from V and 3 bases from J, leaving 13 bases between. As DNA, the CDR3 is TGTGCCAGCAGCTTAGGCCCCACGGGCGACTACGAGCAGTACTTC. Residues: CASSLGPTGDYEQYF.

In regard to this clonotype: The junction differs from germline at one of its ends, possibly a read error. The chain uses TRBV7-3 and TRBJ2-2; 12 positions match TRBD1. Germline values: CDR1 SGHTA, CDR2 FQGTGA. The CDR3 runs 18 residues. For the CDR3, the DNA is TGCGCCAGCAGCCAAGATAGGGCCGGGACAGGGGGCGCCGGGGAGCTGTTTTTT. Protein sequence: CASSQDRAGTGGAGELFF.

The table lists this clonotype with many counts. The chain is built from TRBV7-2 and TRBJ1-1, with D unclear. The CDR3 consists of 14 residues. V was pared by 6 bases and J by 4 bases, with 15 bases between. In germline, CDR1 is SGHTA, CDR2 FQGNSA. CDR3: CASRRTYLGTEAFF. CDR3 bases: TGTGCCAGCAGACGGACCTACTTAGGCACTGAAGCTTTCTTT.

The chain joins TRBV12-3 or TRBV12-4 to TRBJ2-4; TRBD2 matches at 7 bases. There are 15 residues in the CDR3. The V and J ends lost 3 bases and 7 bases, in that order; junction bases with no gene match: 9. The DNA of the CDR3 is TGTGCCAGCAGTTTCTCTGGAGCGGGGTGGAACATTCAGTACTTC. It yields the protein CASSFSGAGWNIQYF.

This clonotype appeared once. The junction shows a germline mismatch at one end, possibly a read error. V gene TRBV2 combines with J gene TRBJ2-6; the D gene could be TRBD1 or TRBD2 (5 bases each). This CDR3 is built from 15 residues. Per germline, CDR1 SNHLY and CDR2 FYNNEI. DNA of the CDR3: TGTGCCAGCAGTTTCCCAGGGAGTGGGACCAACGTCCTGACTTTC. Translating gives CASSFPGSGTNVLTF.

The chain employs TRBV27 and TRBJ1-1; a weak D match, TRBD1 (5 bases). The CDR3 runs to 16 residues. V lost 5 bases and J 0 bases, leaving 16 bases between the germline ends. CDR1 and CDR2 from the germline V gene are MNHEY and SMNVEV (reference sequence). CDR3 DNA: TGTGCCAGCAGTCCCCTTGGGGGGTATGTGAACACTGAAGCTTTCTTT. Its translation is CASSPLGGYVNTEAFF.

This clonotype was observed at least ten times. This rearrangement joins TRBV7-3 to TRBJ2-5, with 7 nucleotides matching TRBD2. V was pared by 4 bases and J by 5 bases, with 10 bases of the junction left unmatched. Germline V gene lookup returns CDR1 SGHTA and CDR2 FQGTGA. There are 15 residues in the CDR3. As DNA, the CDR3 is TGTGCCAGCAGCTCAATAGGCGGGAGAACGGAGACCCAGTACTTC. It encodes CASSSIGGRTETQYF.

This chain joins TRBV12-3 or TRBV12-4 and TRBJ2-6, with 8 bases identical to TRBD1. CDR3 size: 13 residues. V dropped 7 bases and J dropped 13; count of bases not matched to a gene: 9. The CDR3 DNA follows: TGTGCCAGCAACCGGGACAGGATGGGTGTCCTGACTTTC. Residues: CASNRDRMGVLTF.

About this clonotype: A much larger clone is a single base away; this may be a read error. The V call is TRBV9, the J call TRBJ1-1; 8 bases map to TRBD1. Per the germline V gene, CDR1 is SGDLS and CDR2 is YYNGEE. The CDR3 totals 16 residues. The J segment lost 4 bases and the V segment lost 3 bases, leaving 11 bases of the junction unmatched. The CDR3 sequence: CASSGNRRQGSTEAFF. The CDR3 coding sequence is TGTGCCAGCAGCGGAAACCGGCGACAGGGGAGCACTGAAGCTTTCTTT.

The table lists this clonotype with many counts. The chain joins TRBV19 to TRBJ1-5; tentative D call: TRBD1 (6 bases). Trimming stripped 6 bases from V and 7 bases from J, with 16 bases between. The CDR3 spans 14 residues. Germline V lookup: CDR1 LNHDA, CDR2 SQIVND (reference sequence). CDR3 in amino acids: CASRGRGAIQPQHF. As DNA, the CDR3 is TGTGCCAGTAGGGGCAGGGGAGCGATCCAGCCCCAGCATTTT.

In its sample, this clonotype was seen a few times. The junction and the germline gene differ at one end; a read error may be behind it. The chain recombines TRBV10-3 with TRBJ2-5; 13 bases are shared with TRBD2. This CDR3 has 17 residues. Per the germline V gene, CDR1 is ENHRY and CDR2 is SYGVKD. The CDR3 loop reads CASSETSGRFRQETQYF. The CDR3 nucleotides read TGTGCCAGCAGTGAGACTAGCGGGAGGTTTCGCCAAGAGACCCAGTACTTC.

There are a few counts of this clonotype. This chain uses TRBV5-1 with TRBJ2-7; tentative D call: TRBD2 (7 bases). The V gene lost 2 bases and the J gene lost 0 bases, with 9 bases spanning the gap. The length of the CDR3 is 14 residues. Germline assignment: CDR1 SGHRS and CDR2 YFSETQ. The CDR3 is CASSFGGHSYEQYF. CDR3 DNA: TGCGCCAGCAGCTTCGGGGGGCACTCCTACGAGCAGTACTTC.

This clonotype was picked up many times. V gene TRBV7-9 combines with J gene TRBJ1-1; D remains ambiguous. From germline, CDR1 is SEHNR and CDR2 FQNEAQ (reference sequence). This CDR3 comprises 13 residues. The ends were cut back, 0 bases at V and 9 bases at J, with 11 bases in the middle. Here the CDR3 reads CASSLADPRKAFF. The CDR3 DNA reads as TGTGCCAGCAGCTTAGCCGACCCTAGAAAAGCTTTCTTT.

The chain links TRBV9 to TRBJ2-7; tentative D call: TRBD2 (6 bases). V lost 4 bases, J lost 3 bases, and 14 bases lay in between. Germline CDR1 and CDR2: SGDLS and YYNGEE. The CDR3 has 14 amino acids. CDR3 sequence: CASSQGGTLYEQYF. As DNA, the CDR3 is TGTGCCAGCAGCCAAGGCGGGACTCTCTACGAGCAGTACTTC.

The chain has TRBV24-1 and TRBJ2-3; no definite D call. V lost 5 bases and J lost 0, with 5 bases in between. CDR1 and CDR2 from the germline V gene are KGHDR and SFDVKD. The CDR3 loop spans 13 amino acids. The CDR3 DNA is TGTGCCACCAGTGCTCGCAGCACAGATACGCAGTATTTT. Protein sequence: CATSARSTDTQYF.

The chain employs TRBV10-3 and TRBJ2-2; no clear D gene. Per the germline V gene, CDR1 is ENHRY and CDR2 is SYGVKD. Trimming left V 3 bases short and J 5 bases short, with 10 bases between. The CDR3 totals 14 residues. The CDR3 DNA reads as TGTGCCATCAGTGAAGGGTTCGGAACCGGGGAGCTGTTTTTT. This encodes CAISEGFGTGELFF.

Of note for this clonotype: The conserved phenylalanine or tryptophan is not found at the CDR3 terminus, so this likely reflects a read error. The V call is TRBV4-2, the J call TRBJ2-2; D possibly corresponds to TRBD2 (6 bases). The germline V gene encodes CDR1 LGHNA and CDR2 YNFKEQ. The CDR3 length is 15 residues. CDR3 sequence (DNA): TGTGCTAGCAGCCACGGCGGGATGAACACCGGGGAGCTGTTTTCT. Its protein product is CASSHGGMNTGELFS.

This clonotype came up a few times. This chain links TRBV7-9 with TRBJ1-1, with 9 nucleotides matching TRBD1. CDR1 and CDR2 from the germline V gene are SEHNR and FQNEAQ (reference sequence). V dropped 3 bases and J dropped 8; count of bases not matched to a gene: 10. The CDR3 has 15 residues. The CDR3 DNA reads TGTGCCAGCAGCTTGGGACAGGGCGTGGGTTCGGAAGCTTTCTTT. It encodes CASSLGQGVGSEAFF. The full variable domain, with the rest looked up from reference TRBV7-9 and TRBJ1-1, is DTGVSQNPRHKITKRGQNVTFRCDPISEHNRLYWYRQTLGQGPEFLTYFQNEAQLEKSRLLSDRFSAERPKGSFSTLEIQRTEQGDSAMYLCASSLGQGVGSEAFFGQGTRLTVV.

This clonotype was counted only a few times. V is TRBV7-2 and J is TRBJ2-3; D gene ambiguous. The CDR3 runs to 12 residues. Trimming took off 6 bases at V and 2 bases at J, with 6 bases between the two ends. Germline assignment: CDR1 SGHTA and CDR2 FQGNSA. The CDR3 is CASSSFTDTQYF. In DNA, the CDR3 is TGTGCCAGCAGTTCATTCACAGATACGCAGTATTTT.

A word on this clonotype: Here the CDR3 omits its conserved ending phenylalanine or tryptophan, so a read error is the likely source. This chain links TRBV29-1 with TRBJ2-7, with D possibly matching TRBD1 (5 bases). The V gene's germline CDR1 is SQVTM and CDR2 ANQGSEA. The CDR3 has 15 amino acids. The CDR3 coding sequence is TGCAGTGTGGTTGGGCAGGGATCGGCCTCCTACGAGCAGTACTTA. Its translation: CSVVGQGSASYEQYL.

The chain links TRBV20-1 to TRBJ2-7; TRBD1 might be the D (6 bases). Germline values: CDR1 DFQATT, CDR2 SNEGSKA (reference sequence). This CDR3 comprises 13 residues. Trimming left V 2 bases short and J 2 bases short, with 10 bases between. In nucleotides, the CDR3 is TGCAGTGCTAGATCAGGGGAGACCTACGAGCAGTACTTC. Encoded protein: CSARSGETYEQYF.

This clonotype was seen repeatedly, ten times or more. This chain connects TRBV24-1 to TRBJ2-6, with D perhaps TRBD2 (6 bases). Germline CDR1 is KGHDR and CDR2 is SFDVKD. Trimming removed 9 bases from V and 2 bases from J, with 7 bases in between. This CDR3 is built from 13 residues. CDR3 sequence reads: CATRGTGANVLTF. As DNA, the CDR3 is TGTGCCACCCGGGGGACTGGGGCCAACGTCCTGACTTTC.